The entry that follows covers one T cell receptor beta chain sequence. Its target is unknown. The CDR3 totals 13 residues. Germline CDR1 and CDR2: LNHNV and YYDKDF (reference sequence). Trimming removed 4 bases from V and 4 bases from J, with 10 bases in between. The template used for profiling TCR beta VDJ and CDR3 was genomic DNA. TCRdb itself ran the reads through MiXCR, one entry per CDR3 protein. The sample consists of around 33,000 distinct CDR3 sequences, more than 75% of them appearing once. The data originate from a study of CD8+CD57+ T cells in acquired aplastic anemia. Study-wide background: Healthy donor CD4+ samples were sequenced to a depth that averaged approximately 10 million reads.

Study-wide results and limits: Found in both controls and patients were almost 30 CD8+ CDR3 sequences.

The V and J genes are TRBV15 and TRBJ1-1, with D perhaps TRBD1 (5 bases). The sequenced material came from sorted CD4+, CD8+, or CD8+CD57+ T cells (not recorded which) from PBMCs. This clonotype was obtained from a human donor in good health, serving as a control. CDR3 sequence reads: CATSMMGGTEAFF. The CDR3 DNA follows: TGTGCCACCAGCATGATGGGGGGCACTGAAGCTTTCTTT.